Each of the 9 T cell receptor beta chains below was sequenced from the same sample in a study of cytomegalovirus exposure and HLA in healthy donors. This PCR relied on a set of 60 Vbeta primers and 13 Jbeta primers. Measured with immunoSEQ multiplex PCR; TCRdb has only the in-frame clones, and not every one. The sample records roughly 150,000 clones, 75% to 80% being singletons. Input material: PBMCs. Receptor source: a male donor in good health and CMV-seronegative.

The chain carries TRBV28 and TRBJ1-1; 8 bases are a match to TRBD1. CDR3 length equals 18 residues. Trimming at V came to 2 bases and at J to 0 bases, leaving 11 bases not matched to a gene. Germline-derived CDR1 and CDR2 are MDHEN and SYDVKM. The DNA for the CDR3 is TGTGCCAGCAGTTTAGGTCAGGGGACAGGATTCATGAACACTGAAGCTTTCTTT. Its protein product is CASSLGQGTGFMNTEAFF.

The rearrangement links TRBV14 to TRBJ1-1; D is ambiguous. The CDR3 totals 15 residues. The V and J ends lost 0 bases and 2 bases respectively, with 10 bases between them. Germline lookup yields CDR1 SGHDN and CDR2 FVKESK. The CDR3 DNA sequence: TGTGCCAGCAGCCAAGAAGAGGTCTTTAACACTGAAGCTTTCTTT. Amino acid sequence: CASSQEEVFNTEAFF.

The chain combines TRBV9 with TRBJ2-5; D perhaps matches TRBD1 (6 bases). The CDR3 is 15 residues long. Germline V gene lookup returns CDR1 SGDLS and CDR2 YYNGEE. The V end lost 3 bases, the J end lost 4 bases, and 16 bases lay between the germline ends. The CDR3 region has the DNA TGTGCCAGCAGCGCCCCCTGGGGGCTGGGAGAGACCCAGTACTTC. Protein product: CASSAPWGLGETQYF.

V gene TRBV14 combines with J gene TRBJ2-7; 8 bases match TRBD2. J gave up 4 bases and V 1 base, and 3 bases lay outside the gene matches. The CDR3 is 14 amino acids. Germline assignment: CDR1 SGHDN and CDR2 FVKESK. This CDR3 reads CASSQGSGIYEQYF. CDR3 DNA: TGTGCCAGCAGCCAAGGTAGCGGGATTTACGAGCAGTACTTC.

V usage is TRBV19 and J usage is TRBJ1-5; 11 bases are shared with TRBD1. Germline CDR1 LNHDA, CDR2 SQIVND (reference sequence). The CDR3 has 15 residues. The V segment lost 6 bases and the J segment 7 bases; nucleotides outside the gene matches: 8. CDR3 protein: CASSRTGGHEQPQHF. For the CDR3, the DNA is TGTGCCAGTAGCCGGACAGGGGGCCACGAACAGCCCCAGCATTTT.

The gene calls are TRBV29-1 and TRBJ2-1; no definite D call. The germline V gene has CDR1 SQVTM and CDR2 ANQGSEA. V was cut by 4 bases and J by 6 bases, with 10 bases left in between. The CDR3 consists of 12 residues. This chain's CDR3 is CSVVQLGNEQFF. The CDR3 nucleotides read TGCAGCGTTGTACAGCTTGGCAATGAGCAGTTCTTC.

The rearrangement uses TRBV5-4 and TRBJ2-3; 11 bases line up with TRBD2. The CDR3 has 15 residues. V shed 5 bases and J 4 bases; nucleotides not matched to a gene: 6. CDR1 and CDR2 from the germline V gene are SGHNT and YYREEE (reference sequence). For the CDR3, the DNA is TGTGCCAGCAGTTTTAGCGGGGGGGCCCCAGATACGCAGTATTTT. Amino acids: CASSFSGGAPDTQYF.

The chain couples TRBV7-9 to TRBJ1-1; 8 positions match TRBD1. The CDR3 runs 15 residues. The J segment lost 1 base and the V segment lost 6 bases, leaving 7 bases of the junction unmatched. Germline V lookup: CDR1 SEHNR, CDR2 FQNEAQ (reference sequence). The CDR3 DNA reads as TGTGCCAGCAGGATTTCAGACAGGGGGAACACTGAAGCTTTCTTT. Residues: CASRISDRGNTEAFF.

The chain links TRBV12-5 to TRBJ1-4; D is undetermined. The germline V gene has CDR1 LGHNT and CDR2 FRNRAP. The CDR3 contains 19 residues. Between the trimmed V and J ends, which lost 0 bases and 5 bases, there was a span of 22 bases. The CDR3 DNA reads TGTGCTAGTGGTTTGGTAGGAGACCTTACGAGGCAGCTCAATGAAAAACTGTTTTTT. Residues: CASGLVGDLTRQLNEKLFF.